The 8 T cell receptor beta chains given below trace back to one sample, sequenced in a study. TCRdb independently ran MiXCR on the 5' RACE reads; one entry per CDR3 protein. The sample includes roughly 23,000 distinct CDR3 sequences, under 40% seen only once; the top ten take less than 2.5%. Sequenced material: tumor-infiltrating naive CD4+ T cells sorted from the breast tumor. Regarding subset: naive CD4+ T cells, CD4+CD45RA+CD25-. Receptors were obtained from a female donor with breast cancer.

As for this clonotype: One end of the junction is discordant with germline, which a read error may explain. The genes are TRBV20-1 and TRBJ2-7, with 15 positions matching TRBD2. CDR1 and CDR2 (germline): DFQATT, SNEGSKA (reference sequence). This CDR3 has 16 residues. The CDR3 spells CSAQGLAGGLVYGQYF. The CDR3 DNA follows: TGCAGTGCCCAGGGACTAGCGGGAGGACTCGTGTACGGGCAGTACTTC.

This clonotype was counted between two and nine times. The chain joins TRBV7-2 to TRBJ2-7, with 7 bases lining up with TRBD2. This CDR3 spans 16 amino acids. With 5 bases clipped from V and 0 bases from J, the junction kept 10 bases outside the gene matches. Germline V lookup: CDR1 SGHTA, CDR2 FQGNSA. CDR3 in DNA: TGTGCCAGCAGCCCCGCCGGCCTAGCGGTCTCCTACGAGCAGTACTTC. This encodes CASSPAGLAVSYEQYF.

This clonotype was found many times. V is TRBV5-6 and J is TRBJ2-1, with TRBD1 as a possible D gene (6 bases). The CDR3 contains 13 residues. Germline-derived CDR1 and CDR2 are SGHDT and YYEEEE. V was clipped by 4 bases and J by 5 bases, with 10 bases between them. The CDR3 here is CASSMTGHNEQFF. Written as DNA, the CDR3 is TGTGCCAGCAGCATGACAGGACACAATGAGCAGTTCTTC.

This clonotype is termed medium-sized. The V gene is TRBV6-5, the J gene TRBJ2-7; D is undetermined. Looked up from germline, CDR1 is MNHEY and CDR2 is SVGAGI. V shed 0 bases and J shed 9 bases, with 12 bases lying between them. This CDR3 is 13 amino acids long. The CDR3 protein is CASSYSIGTGQYF. CDR3 sequence (DNA): TGTGCCAGCAGTTACTCTATAGGTACGGGGCAGTACTTC.

The chain has TRBV5-1 and TRBJ2-2; D is ambiguous. Germline V lookup: CDR1 SGHRS, CDR2 YFSETQ. Trimming took off 4 bases at V and 2 bases at J, with 0 bases between the two ends. The CDR3 extends over 11 amino acids. In DNA, the CDR3 is TGCGCCAGCAGCAACACCGGGGAGCTGTTTTTT. This translates into CASSNTGELFF. The whole variable domain, filled in from reference TRBV5-1 and TRBJ2-2, reads KAGVTQTPRYLIKTRGQQVTLSCSPISGHRSVSWYQQTPGQGLQFLFEYFSETQRNKGNFPGRFSGRQFSNSRSEMNVSTLELGDSALYLCASSNTGELFFGEGSRLTVL.

The chain uses TRBV30 and TRBJ1-3; unclear D gene. Trimming took off 5 bases at V and 10 bases at J, with 21 bases between the two ends. The CDR3 has 14 residues. Per germline, CDR1 GTSNPN and CDR2 SVGIG (reference sequence). CDR3 amino acids: CAWARTDSVGTIYF. DNA of the CDR3: TGTGCCTGGGCCCGGACGGACTCTGTGGGGACCATATATTTT.

This clonotype appeared a few times. The genes are TRBV15 and TRBJ2-7, with 8 bases aligning to TRBD2. CDR3 size: 16 residues. Germline CDR1 reads LNHNV; CDR2 reads YYDKDF (reference sequence). With 2 bases clipped from V and 6 bases from J, the junction kept 12 bases outside the gene matches. CDR3 amino acids: CATSRHSGEAGGEQYF. Here the CDR3 DNA reads TGTGCCACCAGCAGACATAGCGGGGAAGCCGGGGGCGAGCAGTACTTC.

This clonotype ranks as medium-sized (0.01 to 0.1%). This chain links TRBV15 with TRBJ1-5; D is undetermined. The CDR3 spans 16 residues. CDR1 is LNHNV and CDR2 is YYDKDF in the germline V gene (reference sequence). The germline V and J ends were trimmed by 6 bases and 1 base, with 16 bases remaining between them. The CDR3 sequence: CATSSFEGASNQPQHF. The CDR3 coding sequence is TGTGCCACCAGTTCCTTTGAGGGAGCCAGCAATCAGCCCCAGCATTTT.